The T cell receptor (beta chain) described here comes from a study of control samples from healthy donors and cancer patients (dated by TCRdb to about 2020). Receptors were amplified or captured by the immunoSEQ multiplex PCR assay. In TCRdb, the immuneACCESS table is reduced to in-frame sequences with V and J assigned. These tables do not hold every clone; where another copy was compared, an unresolved V gene accounts for under half, and the others remain unexplained. In this sample the table shows fewer than 85,000 clones, around 91% of which occur a single time. The ten largest clonotypes hold less than 20% of the sample. The count of this clone is one. Its antigen target is currently unknown. There are no base qualities to consult, and no much larger clone falls within one base. Spanning cysteine to phenylalanine, the CDR3 consists of 19 amino acids. The read is trimmed to its CDR3 DNA, 57 bases read in frame from base 1. V and J are truncated by 2 bases and 7 bases respectively, leaving an intervening sequence of 27 bases. CDR1 and CDR2, looked up from the germline V gene, are SGHDT and YYEEEE.

The chain links TRBV5-6 with TRBJ2-2, with TRBD1 as a weak D call on 5 bases. Sequenced sample: blood. The TCR was taken from a man aged 30 to 45 in good health. At the DNA level, the sequence is TGTGCCAGCAGCTTATCACCCTTAGAGCCGGACAATGAGGTCGGGGAGCTGTTTTTT. This gives the protein CASSLSPLEPDNEVGELFF.